What follows describes a single T cell receptor beta chain. Its antigen is undetermined. The data are from a study of healthy donors' naive CD4 and CD8 T cells. Broader study findings: Negatively charged CDR3s marked CD8+ lineage; positively charged CDR3s marked CD4+ lineage.

Naive T cells were sorted: CD4+CD8-CD45RO-CD45RA+ for CD4+, CD8+CD4-CD45RA+CD27bright for CD8+. A linear amplification protocol produced the TCR libraries from about 510 ng of total RNA. As originally analysed: Sequencing covered fewer than 85,000 rearranged alpha-chain transcripts across about five healthy donors. From the reads, TCRdb called clonotypes with MiXCR, one entry per CDR3 protein. In this record, the V and J calls reflect TCRdb's handling and not the investigators' own analysis. The data show 180,000 or so distinct CDR3 sequences, with about 70% seen just once and 2% to 2.5% held by the top ten. This CDR3 has 15 amino acids. Germline-derived CDR1 and CDR2 are LGHNA and YSLEER. V lost 1 base and J lost 0, with 10 bases in between.

Sequencing used naive CD4+ and CD8+ T cells sorted from blood, pooled from several donors. The V and J genes are TRBV4-3 and TRBJ2-7; D gene unclear. This TCR was recovered from a pool of human donors in good health; the sample pools cells from several healthy donors. CDR3 sequence (DNA): TGCGCCAGCAGCCAAGGTAAAAGATCCTCCTACGAGCAGTACTTC. Residues: CASSQGKRSSYEQYF.